This T cell receptor beta chain is drawn from a study of shared clonotypes between healthy human individuals. Whole-study results and caveats: Investigators collected only blood, and repertoires in tissues likely differ.

In the case of this clone: Its antigen is not known.

The DNA input per sorted-subset replicate PCR was about 220 ng, corresponding to roughly 31,000 T cell genomes. Libraries were prepared by immunoSEQ multiplex PCR; TCRdb keeps only in-frame clonotypes and omits some of them. The sample has around 640,000 clones, 95% to 96% seen once. The naive CD8 subset, CD45RO-negative cells positively selected for CCR7, excluded terminally differentiated effector memory CD45RA+ cells. The V gene end was trimmed by 7 bases and the J gene end by 2 bases; junction bases not matched to a gene: 6. Looked up from germline, CDR1 is MDHEN and CDR2 is SYDVKM. The length of the CDR3 is 14 residues.

This rearrangement joins TRBV28 to TRBJ2-5, with 8 bases aligning to TRBD2. This clonotype originated in a woman under 40 in good health. The sequenced sample was naive CD8+ T cells sorted from blood. CDR3 amino acids: CASTWTSQQETQYF. In DNA, the CDR3 is TGTGCCAGCACCTGGACTAGCCAACAAGAGACCCAGTACTTC.